This is a list of T cell receptor beta chains from one sample in a study of T-cell reconstitution after alpha-beta-depleted transplantation in children. MiXCR, applied by TCRdb to the PCR reads, yields one record per CDR3 protein. The sample gives around 480,000 distinct CDR3 sequences, 30% to 35% of which show up once; 2% to 3% is in the top ten. The sample in question was PBMCs from the stem cell graft donor, obtained from the stem cell graft. These receptors were obtained from a human donor who donated a stem cell graft to a child with aplastic anemia. The CDR3 runs from the conserved cysteine through the conserved F or W.

V gene,J gene,CDR3 protein
TRBV20-1,TRBJ2-1,CSARLGLAVYNEQFF
TRBV14,TRBJ2-1,CASSQMGADYNEQFF
TRBV6-4,TRBJ1-1,CASSDLQGAMEAFF
TRBV29-1,TRBJ1-1,CGGQSEGNTEAFF
TRBV7-2,TRBJ1-5,CASSPDGNSNQPQHF
TRBV6-2/TRBV6-3,TRBJ2-1,CASSPGGLPYNEQFF
TRBV6-5,TRBJ2-5,CASSYSGGHRGSETQYF
TRBV12-3/TRBV12-4,TRBJ1-4,CASSFGNPTNEKLFF
TRBV19,TRBJ2-7,CASRSGLAGPYEQYF
TRBV4-3,TRBJ2-2,CASSPRQGPTGELFF
TRBV7-8,TRBJ2-2,CASSSLRGRDSQTPTGELFF
TRBV5-1,TRBJ1-3,CASSWGQGTPGNTIYF
TRBV5-1,TRBJ2-2,CASERQVNTGELFF